The present T cell receptor (beta chain) was sequenced within a study of control samples from healthy donors and cancer patients. The V gene lost 2 bases and the J gene lost 6 bases, with 10 bases spanning the gap. CDR1 is LNHDA and CDR2 is SQIVND in the germline V gene (reference sequence). CDR3 size: 14 residues. Generated by immunoSEQ multiplex PCR, the TCRdb table keeps only in-frame clones and is missing some. This table holds 70,000 to 80,000 clones, more than 85% found once. Input material: blood. The source of this sequence is a woman between 50 and 59 years old in good health. The chain employs TRBV19 and TRBJ1-4; D not resolved. CDR3: CASSIIQNDEKLFF. The CDR3, as DNA: TGTGCCAGTAGTATAATTCAGAACGATGAAAAACTGTTTTTT.